This entry concerns a single TCR beta chain. The data derive from a study of blood T cell repertoires in COVID-19. Germline CDR1 reads SGHRS; CDR2 reads YFSETQ. This CDR3 spans 13 amino acids. Deletions cut 4 bases from V and 2 bases from J, with 10 bases between. In the authors' methods: Nucleated cell number was recorded as an estimate derived from reference gene primer amplification. Repertoires were generated with immunoSEQ multiplex PCR, while TCRdb's copy carries only in-frame clones and drops some. That table furnishes V, J and clone size, whereas the DNA furnished D and trimming. The sample yields about 120,000 clones, around four fifths seen once.

Source material: peripheral blood. This chain connects TRBV5-1 to TRBJ2-7; D is possibly TRBD1 (6 bases). The receptor comes from a human donor in a cohort sampled during active COVID-19. The chain's CDR3 is CASSPDRPYEQYF. The CDR3 DNA reads as TGCGCCAGCAGCCCCGACAGGCCCTACGAGCAGTACTTC.